A selection of T cell receptor beta chains follows, all from one sample in a study of response to subunit inactivated influenza vaccine. MiXCR, run by TCRdb on the RT-PCR reads, gives a single entry per CDR3 protein. The repertoire holds 150,000 to 200,000 distinct CDR3 sequences, with 9.2% as singletons. Sequenced here: non-naive T cells sorted from PBMCs, sampled on the day of vaccination. The receptors come from a man aged 50 to 59 who received an inactivated influenza vaccine. Both conserved end residues are trimmed from each CDR3. The order of the fields is D gene, J gene, CDR3 length, V gene, CDR3 protein. D genes are given only for firm matches.

>NA|TRBJ1-5|11|TRBV10-2
ASLRGAGQPQH
>NA|TRBJ1-1|12|TRBV30
AWSVGQGAEYDF
>NA|TRBJ2-7|10|TRBV3-1
ASSPSEYEQY
>NA|TRBJ2-1|13|TRBV29-1
SVEEGYLSYNEQF
>NA|TRBJ2-2|15|TRBV11-2
ASSGRRTASNTGELF
>NA|TRBJ2-7|12|TRBV5-1
ASRGPGLNYEQY
>NA|TRBJ2-1|13|TRBV7-2
ASSPSGGTYNEQF
>TRBD2|TRBJ2-1|13|TRBV5-1
ASSLDSGNYNEQF
>TRBD2|TRBJ2-1|9|TRBV20-1
SARRGNEQF
>TRBD2|TRBJ2-7|13|TRBV5-1
ASSLAGKPTYEQY
>NA|TRBJ2-5|12|TRBV5-1
ASSGGDSGETQY
>TRBD2|TRBJ2-1|12|TRBV28
ASSFGRGRNEQF
>TRBD1|TRBJ2-3|13|TRBV10-3
AIRTGGERTDTQY
>NA|TRBJ1-1|14|TRBV6-2/TRBV6-3
ASSRRSGLMNTEAF
>TRBD1|TRBJ2-5|13|TRBV7-7
ASSLGTGPWETQY
>NA|TRBJ1-1|11|TRBV5-1
ASSISGNTEAF
>NA|TRBJ1-1|10|TRBV7-7
ASSLGDDEAF
>NA|TRBJ2-1|13|TRBV3-1
ASSQDGGGRTKQF
>TRBD1|TRBJ2-1|13|TRBV7-9
ASSQGQGTYNEQF
>NA|TRBJ2-3|13|TRBV11-2
ASSLFSAGTDTQY
>NA|TRBJ2-1|10|TRBV27
ASGPGFNEQF
>TRBD2|TRBJ2-3|11|TRBV15
ASSTSGTDTQY
>NA|TRBJ1-2|12|TRBV4-1
ASSQDHGVGGYT
>NA|TRBJ1-2|10|TRBV30
AWSSGPWGYT
>NA|TRBJ2-5|12|TRBV10-3
AISDRGNQETQY
>NA|TRBJ2-1|13|TRBV19
ASSISVRSYNEQF
>NA|TRBJ2-2|11|TRBV20-1
SAPDRNTGELF
>TRBD2|TRBJ2-7|15|TRBV15
ATSREESGRAYYEQY
>NA|TRBJ2-7|10|TRBV4-2
ASSKQGSEQY
>TRBD1|TRBJ2-1|15|TRBV6-5
ASSYSGMGTGGGEQF
>TRBD2|TRBJ2-1|15|TRBV7-8
ASSLVGGGGSYNEQF
>TRBD2|TRBJ2-7|21|TRBV28
ASSLLGGPGLAGGVRGLYEQY
>NA|TRBJ2-7|14|TRBV3-1
ASSSGGISGSYEQY
>TRBD2|TRBJ2-1|10|TRBV29-1
SVEERLAGQF
>NA|TRBJ2-1|11|TRBV12-3/TRBV12-4
ASSLGDINEQF
>TRBD2|TRBJ2-5|13|TRBV20-1
SANDRKRGGETQY
>NA|TRBJ2-5|11|TRBV5-1
ASSFEYQETQY
>TRBD1|TRBJ1-3|14|TRBV9
ASSVEPGGSGNTIY
>NA|TRBJ2-5|15|TRBV27
ASSLYDPSVLKRTQY
>TRBD2|TRBJ2-1|13|TRBV20-1
SAYSGLAGGTEQF
>TRBD2|TRBJ2-1|14|TRBV3-1
ASSQGPSGEYNEQF
>TRBD1|TRBJ2-2|16|TRBV24-1
ATSQHIGTGGSTGELF
>NA|TRBJ2-7|12|TRBV2
ASSERPLSYEQY
>NA|TRBJ1-1|12|TRBV2
ASRTLGTGTEAF
>TRBD2|TRBJ2-5|13|TRBV5-6
ASSLVAGGPETQY
>NA|TRBJ1-1|9|TRBV29-1
SVDRNTEAF
>NA|TRBJ2-5|11|TRBV2
ASRSAGQETQY
>TRBD2|TRBJ2-3|17|TRBV3-1
TFCFFPSGRRDRTDTQY
>NA|TRBJ2-7|12|TRBV9
ASSAQGGTYEQY
>NA|TRBJ2-1|11|TRBV7-3
ASSSQLGSEQF
>TRBD2|TRBJ2-1|15|TRBV12-3/TRBV12-4
ASTKDSGLAGGPEQF
>NA|TRBJ2-7|12|TRBV21-1
ASSARDTSYEQY
>TRBD1|TRBJ2-3|13|TRBV27
ASSSTGAPTDTQY